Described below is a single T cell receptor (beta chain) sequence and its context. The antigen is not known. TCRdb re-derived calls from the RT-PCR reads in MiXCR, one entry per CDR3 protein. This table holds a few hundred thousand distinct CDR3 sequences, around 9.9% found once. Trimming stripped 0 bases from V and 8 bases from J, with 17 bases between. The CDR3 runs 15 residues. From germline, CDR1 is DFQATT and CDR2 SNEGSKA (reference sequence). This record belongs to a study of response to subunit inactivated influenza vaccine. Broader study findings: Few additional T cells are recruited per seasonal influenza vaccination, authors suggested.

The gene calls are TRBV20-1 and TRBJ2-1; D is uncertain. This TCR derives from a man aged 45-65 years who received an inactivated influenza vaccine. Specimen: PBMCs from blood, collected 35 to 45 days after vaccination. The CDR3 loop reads CSARDIREVSHEQFF. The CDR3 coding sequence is TGCAGTGCTAGAGATATAAGGGAAGTAAGCCATGAGCAGTTCTTC.